This T cell receptor (beta chain) was captured by sequencing in a study of molecular identifiers for immune sequencing clone quantification. Study-level background: In the replicates, RNA derived from roughly 20,000 or 100,000 naive CD8 cells was divided into five parts, and four were sequenced.

Study-wide findings and caveats: Clones exceeding 20 RNA copies carried over 98% of effector molecules but under 1% of naive-cell molecules.

TCRdb re-analysed the PCR reads in MiXCR, keeping a single row per CDR3 protein. The sample yields some 66,000 distinct CDR3 sequences, around 19% seen once. Ten or more counts support this clonotype. Its antigen is currently unknown. Naive CD8 sequencing libraries were generated from approximately 20,000 to 1,000,000 sorted cells, with 10%, 30% or 50% RNA as input. Naive CD8 T cells were sorted, and the gate applied was CD8+CD4-CCR7+CD45RA+. The source of this sequence is a human donor in good health. Some libraries in this study had Jurkat cell RNA spiked in. Source material: naive CD8+ T cells from blood, with Jurkat cell RNA spiked in. Subset reported: FACS-sorted CD8+CD4-CCR7+CD45RA+ naive T cells.

CDR3 protein: CASSDTGYSNQPQHF. The CDR3 region has the DNA TGTGCCAGCAGCGACACGGGGTATAGCAATCAGCCCCAGCATTTT. The chain uses TRBV7-9 and TRBJ1-5; D is undetermined. The V gene's germline CDR1 is SEHNR and CDR2 FQNEAQ (reference sequence). The length of the CDR3 is 15 residues. Trimming shortened V by 5 bases and J by 0 bases, and 11 bases separated the two germline ends.